This T cell receptor beta chain was retrieved from a study of blood T cells in healthy people across ages. Study overall: About one barcoded beta molecule per two T cells was the capture yield of template switching. Overall study results and limits: Since the PBMCs were unsorted, naive and antigen-experienced cells could not be conclusively compared.

Isolated per sample were at least 6 million PBMCs. V was clipped by 7 bases and J by 6 bases, with 16 bases between them. The CDR3 contains 13 residues. Germline V gives CDR1 SQVTM, CDR2 ANQGSEA. This clonotype appeared a few times. The antigen remains undetermined. A sample-barcoded 5' primer and a J-beta primer mix were used in a second PCR of roughly 6 to 11 cycles. Each CDR3 protein is one row after TCRdb ran MiXCR on the 5' RACE reads. The sample shows about 1.7 million distinct CDR3 sequences, over 25% of them seen only once. The rearrangement uses TRBV29-1 and TRBJ2-1; possibly TRBD2 for D (7 bases). The clonotype originates from a woman under 40 in good health. Sequenced material: blood. CDR3 DNA: TGCAGCGGACTGGGGGGGGGCCGCAATGAGCAGTTCTTC. This translates into CSGLGGGRNEQFF.